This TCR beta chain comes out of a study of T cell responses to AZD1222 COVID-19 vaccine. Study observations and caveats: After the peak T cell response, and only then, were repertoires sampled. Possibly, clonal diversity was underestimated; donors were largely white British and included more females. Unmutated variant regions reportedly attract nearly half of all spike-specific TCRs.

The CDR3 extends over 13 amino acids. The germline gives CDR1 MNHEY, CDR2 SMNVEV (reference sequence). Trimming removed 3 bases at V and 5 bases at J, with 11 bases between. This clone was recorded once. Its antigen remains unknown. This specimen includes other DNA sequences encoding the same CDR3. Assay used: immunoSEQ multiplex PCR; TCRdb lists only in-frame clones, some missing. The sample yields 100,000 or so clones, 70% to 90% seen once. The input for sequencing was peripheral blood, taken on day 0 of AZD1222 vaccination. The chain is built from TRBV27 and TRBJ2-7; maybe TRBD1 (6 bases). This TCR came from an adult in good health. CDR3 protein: CASSLRTGNEQYF. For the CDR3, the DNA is TGTGCCAGCAGTTTGCGAACAGGGAACGAGCAGTACTTC.